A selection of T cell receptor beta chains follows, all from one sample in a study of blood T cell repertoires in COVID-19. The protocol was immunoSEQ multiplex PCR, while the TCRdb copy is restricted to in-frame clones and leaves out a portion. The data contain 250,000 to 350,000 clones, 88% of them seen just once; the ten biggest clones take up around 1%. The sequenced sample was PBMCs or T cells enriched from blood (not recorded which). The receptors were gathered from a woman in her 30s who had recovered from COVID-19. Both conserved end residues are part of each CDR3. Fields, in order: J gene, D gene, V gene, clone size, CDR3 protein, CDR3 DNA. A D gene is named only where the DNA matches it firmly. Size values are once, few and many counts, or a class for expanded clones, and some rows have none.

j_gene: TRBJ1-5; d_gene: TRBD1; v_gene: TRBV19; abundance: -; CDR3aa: CASSPEVGQFNQPQHF; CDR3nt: TGTGCCAGTAGTCCCGAAGTGGGACAGTTTAATCAGCCCCAGCATTTT
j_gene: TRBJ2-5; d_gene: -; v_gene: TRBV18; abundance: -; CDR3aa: CASSPRDRDWQETQYF; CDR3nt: TGTGCCAGCTCACCGCGCGACCGGGACTGGCAAGAGACCCAGTACTTC
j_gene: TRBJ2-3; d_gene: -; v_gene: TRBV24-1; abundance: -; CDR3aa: CATEHPGTRGTDTQYF; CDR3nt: TGTGCCACCGAACACCCGGGAACAAGGGGCACAGATACGCAGTATTTT
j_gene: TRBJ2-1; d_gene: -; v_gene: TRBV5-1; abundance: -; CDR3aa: CASSLVVGSYNEQFF; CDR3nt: TGCGCCAGCAGTCTAGTAGTGGGCTCCTACAATGAGCAGTTCTTC
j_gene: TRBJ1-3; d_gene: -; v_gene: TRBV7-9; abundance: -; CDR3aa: CASSSPGQIGNTIYF; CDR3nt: TGTGCCAGCAGCTCACCTGGACAGATTGGAAACACCATATATTTT
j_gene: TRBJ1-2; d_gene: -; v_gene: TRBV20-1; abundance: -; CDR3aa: CSAKPGDGYTF; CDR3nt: TGCAGTGCTAAACCGGGAGATGGCTACACCTTC
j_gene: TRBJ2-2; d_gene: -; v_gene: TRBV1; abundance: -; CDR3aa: CTSSQEPGLAGGNTGELFF; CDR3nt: TGCACCAGCAGCCAGGAACCGGGACTAGCGGGGGGAAACACCGGGGAGCTGTTTTTT
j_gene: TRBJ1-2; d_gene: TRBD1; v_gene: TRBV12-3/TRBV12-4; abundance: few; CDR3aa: CASRVDRVGGYTF; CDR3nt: TGTGCCAGCAGGGTCGACAGGGTTGGTGGCTACACCTTC
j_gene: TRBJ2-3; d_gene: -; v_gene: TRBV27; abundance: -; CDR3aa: CASRGGRTGVTDTQYF; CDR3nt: TGTGCCAGCAGGGGTGGTCGGACGGGAGTTACAGATACGCAGTATTTT
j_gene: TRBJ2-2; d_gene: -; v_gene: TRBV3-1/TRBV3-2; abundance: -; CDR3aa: CASSPGAGTGELFF; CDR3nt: TGTGCCAGCAGTCCAGGGGCCGGCACCGGGGAGCTGTTTTTT
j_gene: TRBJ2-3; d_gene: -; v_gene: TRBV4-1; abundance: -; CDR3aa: CASSQEEARGLFADTQYF; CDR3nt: TGCGCCAGCAGCCAAGAAGAGGCCAGAGGTCTGTTCGCAGATACGCAGTATTTT